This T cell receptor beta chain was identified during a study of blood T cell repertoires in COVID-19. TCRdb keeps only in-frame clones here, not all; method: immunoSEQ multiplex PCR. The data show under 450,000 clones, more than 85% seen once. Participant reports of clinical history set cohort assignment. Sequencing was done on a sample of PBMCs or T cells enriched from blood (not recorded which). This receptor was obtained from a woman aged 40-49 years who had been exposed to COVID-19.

The CDR3 DNA sequence: TGCAGCGTTGTGGGACAGGGGAACTATGGCTACACCTTC. Protein: CSVVGQGNYGYTF. This sequence joins TRBV29-1 and TRBJ1-2; 10 bases map to TRBD1. Germline assignment: CDR1 SQVTM and CDR2 ANQGSEA. The J segment lost 2 bases and the V segment lost 4 bases, leaving 1 base of the junction unmatched. The CDR3 is made up of 13 amino acids.